The 4 T cell receptor beta chains below were found in one sample sequenced in a study of cytomegalovirus exposure and HLA in healthy donors (dated by TCRdb to about 2017). Library preparation employed the immunoSEQ multiplex PCR assay. TCRdb mirrors the immuneACCESS table, restricted to in-frame sequences. Some clones are absent from its copies; in checked studies, under half trace to an unresolved V gene, and the reason for the others is unknown. The sample table shows approximately 300,000 clones, and roughly 90% are seen once. The ten largest account for about 1.2% of the sample. The source material was PBMCs. These receptors all come from a woman between 25 and 40 years old in good health and CMV-seropositive.

The chain links TRBV7-9 to TRBJ2-3, with TRBD1 as a possible D gene (5 bases). Per the germline V gene, CDR1 is SEHNR and CDR2 is FQNEAQ (reference sequence). CDR3 length: 14 residues. V was cut by 0 bases and J by 4 bases, with 8 bases left in between. The CDR3 DNA reads as TGTGCCAGCAGCTTAGCGTCAGGGCCAGATACGCAGTATTTT. It encodes CASSLASGPDTQYF.

This clone has just one count. The chain carries TRBV19 and TRBJ2-7; a possible D gene is TRBD2 (5 bases). In germline, CDR1 is LNHDA, CDR2 SQIVND (reference sequence). The ends were cut back, 7 bases at V and 6 bases at J, with 16 bases in the middle. The CDR3 runs to 13 residues. The CDR3 sequence is CASTDLGVGEQYF. As DNA, the CDR3 is TGTGCCAGTACCGACTTGGGAGTCGGCGAGCAGTACTTC.

The genes are TRBV9 and TRBJ2-7; 10 bases are a match to TRBD1. Germline values: CDR1 SGDLS, CDR2 YYNGEE. With 5 bases clipped from V and 5 bases from J, the junction kept 13 bases outside the gene matches. This CDR3 has 16 amino acids. The CDR3 spells CASSRGSGQGPHEQYF. For the CDR3, the DNA is TGTGCCAGCAGTCGCGGGTCGGGACAGGGGCCACACGAGCAGTACTTC. The full variable domain, its missing parts supplied by reference TRBV9 and TRBJ2-7, is DSGVTQTPKHLITATGQRVTLRCSPRSGDLSVYWYQQSLDQGLQFLIQYYNGEERAKGNILERFSAQQFPDLHSELNLSSLELGDSALYFCASSRGSGQGPHEQYFGPGTRLTVT.

The gene calls are TRBV2 and TRBJ1-6; no clear D gene. The germline CDR1 and CDR2 sequences are SNHLY and FYNNEI. The CDR3 spans 15 residues. Trimming cost V 1 base and J 6 bases, with 10 bases left between them. Here the CDR3 reads CASSEERVVNSPLHF. The CDR3 coding sequence is TGTGCCAGCAGTGAAGAAAGGGTAGTTAATTCACCCCTCCACTTT.